A single TCR beta chain is shown here with its context. The data stem from a study of blood T cell repertoires in COVID-19. Study summary: Acute-phase and convalescent COVID-19 samples originated in the United States, Italy and Spain. Sources were T cells, B-cell-depleted T cells, or PBMCs; the material itself was cDNA or gDNA.

The protocol was immunoSEQ multiplex PCR, while the TCRdb copy is restricted to in-frame clones and leaves out a portion. The sample shows under 300,000 clones, approximately 86% of them seen only once. Germline V gives CDR1 SGHVS, CDR2 FQNEAQ. This CDR3 region has 15 residues. The V gene lost 5 bases and the J gene lost 3 bases, with 16 bases spanning the gap. Source material: peripheral blood. This chain joins TRBV7-8 and TRBJ1-1, with D possibly TRBD1 on 5 matching bases. This TCR was sampled from a woman in her 70s with active or convalescent COVID-19. CDR3 loop: CASSLWTGGDTEAFF. The DNA of the CDR3 is TGTGCCAGCAGCCTGTGGACCGGGGGAGACACTGAAGCTTTCTTT.